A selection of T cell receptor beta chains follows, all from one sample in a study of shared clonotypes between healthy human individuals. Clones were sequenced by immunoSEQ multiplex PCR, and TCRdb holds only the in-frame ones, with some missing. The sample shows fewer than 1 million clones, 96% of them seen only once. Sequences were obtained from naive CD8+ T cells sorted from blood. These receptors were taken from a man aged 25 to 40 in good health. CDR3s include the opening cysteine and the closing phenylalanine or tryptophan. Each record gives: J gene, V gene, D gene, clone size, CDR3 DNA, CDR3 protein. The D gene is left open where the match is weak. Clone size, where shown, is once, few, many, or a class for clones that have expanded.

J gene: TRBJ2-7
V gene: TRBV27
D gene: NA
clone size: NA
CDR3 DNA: TGTGCCAGCAGCCAACGAGGTTCAGCTGCCTACGAGCAGTACTTC
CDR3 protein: CASSQRGSAAYEQYF

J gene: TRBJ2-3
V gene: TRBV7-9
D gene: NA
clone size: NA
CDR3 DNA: TGTGCCAGCAGCTTAGAACAGGGTGAGCGTACAGATACGCAGTATTTT
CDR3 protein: CASSLEQGERTDTQYF

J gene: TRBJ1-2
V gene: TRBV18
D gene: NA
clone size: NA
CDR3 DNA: TGTGCCAGCACCACAGGAGTTTATGGCTACACCTTC
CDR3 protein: CASTTGVYGYTF

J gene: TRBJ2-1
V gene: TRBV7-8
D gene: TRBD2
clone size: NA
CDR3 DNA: TGTGCCAGCAGCTGGGTAGCGGGGTACAATGAGCAGTTCTTC
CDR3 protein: CASSWVAGYNEQFF

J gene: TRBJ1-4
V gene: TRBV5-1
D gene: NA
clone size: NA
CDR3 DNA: TGCGCCAGCAGAGCGACCCATAATGAAAAACTGTTTTTT
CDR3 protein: CASRATHNEKLFF

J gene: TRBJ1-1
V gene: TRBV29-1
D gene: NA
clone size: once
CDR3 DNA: TGCAGCGTTGGGGGTAACACAGAACTCGGCGAGGCTTTCTTT
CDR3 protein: CSVGGNTELGEAFF

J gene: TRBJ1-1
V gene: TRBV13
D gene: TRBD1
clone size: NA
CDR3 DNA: TGTGCCAGCAGCTCGCCGGGACAGCGAAATAAACCTCTGAACACTGAAGCTTTCTTT
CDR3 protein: CASSSPGQRNKPLNTEAFF

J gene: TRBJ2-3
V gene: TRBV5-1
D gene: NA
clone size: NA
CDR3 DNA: TGCGCCAGCAGCTTGGGTGTAGCGGAAACTAGCACAGATACGCAGTATTTT
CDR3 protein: CASSLGVAETSTDTQYF

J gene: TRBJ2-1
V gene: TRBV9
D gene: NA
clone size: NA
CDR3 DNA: TGTGCCAGCAGCGTAAGGCTGCAGGGCGATGAGCAGTTCTTC
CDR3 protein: CASSVRLQGDEQFF

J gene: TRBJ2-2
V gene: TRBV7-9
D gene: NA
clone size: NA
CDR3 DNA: TGTGCCAGCAGCTCCCCACCTTCCGGGACCCTAACCGGGGAGCTGTTTTTT
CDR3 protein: CASSSPPSGTLTGELFF

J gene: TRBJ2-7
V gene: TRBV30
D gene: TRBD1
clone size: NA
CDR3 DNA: TGTGCCTGGAGTTCCGGGACAGGTCACTACGAGCAGTACTTC
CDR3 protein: CAWSSGTGHYEQYF

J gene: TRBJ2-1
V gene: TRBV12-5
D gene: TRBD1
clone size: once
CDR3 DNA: TGTGCTAGTGGTTTGCCCCACGCGACAGGGGATAATGAGCAGTTCTTC
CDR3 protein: CASGLPHATGDNEQFF

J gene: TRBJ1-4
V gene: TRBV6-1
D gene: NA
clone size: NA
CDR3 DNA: TGTGCCAGCAGTGTAGTAGGGGACGATGAAAAACTGTTTTTT
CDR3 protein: CASSVVGDDEKLFF

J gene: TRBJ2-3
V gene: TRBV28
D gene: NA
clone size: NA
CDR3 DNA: TGTGCCAGCAGTTCCTTTACCCTGGGGGGGAGGGACAGAGATACGCAGTATTTT
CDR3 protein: CASSSFTLGGRDRDTQYF

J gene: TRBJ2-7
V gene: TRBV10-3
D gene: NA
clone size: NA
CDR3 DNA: TGTGCCTCCCTAGGACACGGATACGAGCAGTACTTC
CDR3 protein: CASLGHGYEQYF

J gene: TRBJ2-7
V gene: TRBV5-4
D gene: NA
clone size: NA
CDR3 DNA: TGTGCCAGCAGCCAGGCCCTAGGCCTCTCCTACGAGCAGTACTTC
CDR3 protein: CASSQALGLSYEQYF

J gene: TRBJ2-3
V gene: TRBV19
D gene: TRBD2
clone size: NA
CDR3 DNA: TGTGCCAGTCGAATGACTAGCGGAAGCACAGATACGCAGTATTTT
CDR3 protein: CASRMTSGSTDTQYF

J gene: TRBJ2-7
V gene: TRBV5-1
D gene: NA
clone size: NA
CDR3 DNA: TGCGCCAGCAGCTCCCTTGAGGAGGGCTCCTACGAGCAGTACTTC
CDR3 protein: CASSSLEEGSYEQYF

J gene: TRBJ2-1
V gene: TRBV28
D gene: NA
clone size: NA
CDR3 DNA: TGTGCCAGCAGTTTATTGGCGGGAAGTAACAATGAGCAGTTCTTC
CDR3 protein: CASSLLAGSNNEQFF

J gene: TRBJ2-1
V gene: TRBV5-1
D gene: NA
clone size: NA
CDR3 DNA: TGCGCCAGCAGCGATGGGACGAGCTCCTACAATGAGCAGTTCTTC
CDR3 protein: CASSDGTSSYNEQFF

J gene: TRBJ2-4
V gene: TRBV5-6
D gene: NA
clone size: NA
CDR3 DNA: TGTGCCAGCAGCTCTGCAAGAAACATTCAGTACTTC
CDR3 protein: CASSSARNIQYF

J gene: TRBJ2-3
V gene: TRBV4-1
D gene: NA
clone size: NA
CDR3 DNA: TGCGCCAGCAGCGAAACCGGTCCAGGCGACACAGATACGCAGTATTTT
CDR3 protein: CASSETGPGDTDTQYF

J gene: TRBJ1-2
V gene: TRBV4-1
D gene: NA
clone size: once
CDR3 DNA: TGCGCCAGCAGCCCTGGACAGAGTAAGGACTATGGCTACACCTTC
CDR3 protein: CASSPGQSKDYGYTF

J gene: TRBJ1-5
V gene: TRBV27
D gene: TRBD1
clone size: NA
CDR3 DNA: TGTGCCAGCAGAATGACAGGGGGGGGTCAGCCCCAGCATTTT
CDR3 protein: CASRMTGGGQPQHF

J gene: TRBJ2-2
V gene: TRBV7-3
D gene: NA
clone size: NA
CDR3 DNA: TGTGCCAGCAGCCTCTTACCGGGACACGGGACCGGGGAGCTGTTTTTT
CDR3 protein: CASSLLPGHGTGELFF